This TCR beta chain was obtained from a study of PD-1 blockade in classical Hodgkin lymphoma. Study-level findings and limits: Nivolumab initiation under 1 year post-ASCT meant exclusion. Diminished baseline TCR diversity has been reported in newly diagnosed patients relative to healthy donors. The baseline diversity of complete responders showed similarity to that of newly diagnosed patients.

This table comes from immunoSEQ multiplex PCR, and its TCRdb copy is limited to in-frame clones, with some not included. The sample lists approximately 61,000 clones, about 85% seen once, with around 8.1% in the top ten. Specified time point: cycle 4 day 1 (C4D1), after less than seven weeks of nivolumab. Every patient experienced relapse after autologous stem cell transplantation, and brentuximab vedotin exposure varied. Progressive disease, partial response or complete response was each patient's best response. With regard to this clone: As yet, its antigen is unknown.

V was shortened by 8 bases and J by 4 bases, with 15 bases between the two germline ends. Germline lookup yields CDR1 MNHEY and CDR2 SVGAGI. The CDR3 covers 13 residues. The J gene is TRBJ2-7, the V gene TRBV6-5; unclear D gene. The source was peripheral blood mononuclear cells (PBMCs), collected before the fourth cycle of nivolumab. The sequence was collected from a human donor with classical Hodgkin lymphoma. The CDR3 sequence: CASGPGPPYEQYF. The CDR3 bases are TGTGCCAGCGGCCCAGGACCTCCGTACGAGCAGTACTTC.